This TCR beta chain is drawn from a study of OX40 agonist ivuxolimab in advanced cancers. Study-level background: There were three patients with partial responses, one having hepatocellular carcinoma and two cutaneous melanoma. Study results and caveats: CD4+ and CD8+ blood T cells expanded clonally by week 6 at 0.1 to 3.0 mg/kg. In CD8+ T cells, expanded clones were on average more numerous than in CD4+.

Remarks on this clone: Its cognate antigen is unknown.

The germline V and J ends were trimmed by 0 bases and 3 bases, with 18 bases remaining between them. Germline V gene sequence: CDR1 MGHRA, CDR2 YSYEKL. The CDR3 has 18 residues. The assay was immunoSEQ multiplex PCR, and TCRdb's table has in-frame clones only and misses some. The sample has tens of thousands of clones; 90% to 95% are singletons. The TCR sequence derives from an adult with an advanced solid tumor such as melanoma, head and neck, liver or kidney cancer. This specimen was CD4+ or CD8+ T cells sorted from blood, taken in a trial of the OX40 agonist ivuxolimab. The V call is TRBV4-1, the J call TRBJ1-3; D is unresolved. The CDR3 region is CASSQEITRPPGGNTIYF. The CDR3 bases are TGCGCCAGCAGCCAAGAGATAACGCGCCCGCCGGGTGGAAACACCATATATTTT.